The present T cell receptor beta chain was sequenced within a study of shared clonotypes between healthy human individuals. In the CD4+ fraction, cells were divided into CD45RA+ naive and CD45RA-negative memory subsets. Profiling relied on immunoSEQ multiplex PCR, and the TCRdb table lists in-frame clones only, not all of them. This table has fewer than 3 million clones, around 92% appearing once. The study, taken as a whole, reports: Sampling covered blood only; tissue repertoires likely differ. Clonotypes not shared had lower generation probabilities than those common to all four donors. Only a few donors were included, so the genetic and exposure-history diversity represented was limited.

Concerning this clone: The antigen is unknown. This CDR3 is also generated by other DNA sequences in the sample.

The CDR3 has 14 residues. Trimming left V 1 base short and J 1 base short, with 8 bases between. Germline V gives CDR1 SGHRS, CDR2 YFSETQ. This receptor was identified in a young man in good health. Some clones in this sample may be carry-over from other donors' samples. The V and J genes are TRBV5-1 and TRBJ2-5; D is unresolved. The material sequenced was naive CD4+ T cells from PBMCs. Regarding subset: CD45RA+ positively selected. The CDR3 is CASSLMDGQETQYF. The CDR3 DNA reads TGCGCCAGCAGCTTGATGGACGGCCAAGAGACCCAGTACTTC.